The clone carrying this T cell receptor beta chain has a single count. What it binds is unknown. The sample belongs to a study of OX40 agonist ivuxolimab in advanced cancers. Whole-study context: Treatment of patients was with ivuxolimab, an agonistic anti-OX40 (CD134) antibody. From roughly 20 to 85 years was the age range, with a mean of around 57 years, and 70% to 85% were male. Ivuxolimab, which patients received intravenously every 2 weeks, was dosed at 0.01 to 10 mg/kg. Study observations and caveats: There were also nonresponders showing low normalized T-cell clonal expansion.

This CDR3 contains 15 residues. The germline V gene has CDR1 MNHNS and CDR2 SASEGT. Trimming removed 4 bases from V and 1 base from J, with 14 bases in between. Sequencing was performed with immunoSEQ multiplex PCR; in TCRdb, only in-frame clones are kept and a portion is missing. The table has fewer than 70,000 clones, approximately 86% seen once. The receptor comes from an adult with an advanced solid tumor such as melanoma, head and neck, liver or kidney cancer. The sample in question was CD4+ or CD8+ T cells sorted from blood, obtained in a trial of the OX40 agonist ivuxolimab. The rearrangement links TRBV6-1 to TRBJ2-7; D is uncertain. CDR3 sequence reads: CASSGMNALSYEQYF. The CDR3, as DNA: TGTGCCAGCAGTGGAATGAACGCCCTATCCTACGAGCAGTACTTC.